This T cell receptor beta chain stems from a study of blood T cells in healthy people across ages. Isolated PBMCs totaled at least 6 million in each sample. Worth noting for this clonotype: Its matching antigen is unknown.

Primed by a sample-barcoded 5' primer and a J-beta primer mix, a second PCR proceeded for 7 to 11 cycles. Each sample provided no less than 2.5 million CDR3-containing paired-end reads. TCRdb ran MiXCR on the 5' RACE reads and lists one entry per CDR3 protein. Of about 970,000 distinct CDR3 sequences in the sample, about 51% were seen once. Germline CDR1 and CDR2: SGHRS and YFSETQ. This CDR3 comprises 14 residues. V lost 1 base and J lost 4; bases outside the gene matches: 1. Points from the study as a whole: When one million T cells were used, diversity estimates were thought to be underestimates.

The receptor comes from a woman aged 55-69 years in good health. The V gene is TRBV5-1, the J gene TRBJ1-2; the match to TRBD1 covers 10 bases. Sequenced input: blood. The CDR3 is CASSLWTGGYGYTF. The DNA of the CDR3 is TGCGCCAGCAGCTTGTGGACAGGGGGCTATGGCTACACCTTC.